This T cell receptor beta chain originates from a study of blood T cell repertoires in COVID-19. The germline gives CDR1 MGHRA, CDR2 YSYEKL. The CDR3 covers 18 residues. Trimming shortened V by 4 bases and J by 0 bases, and 16 bases separated the two germline ends. Measured with immunoSEQ multiplex PCR; TCRdb has only the in-frame clones, and not every one. The sample has over 600,000 clones; over 80% are singletons. V and J are TRBV4-1 and TRBJ2-6; D may be TRBD2 (6 bases). The receptor was isolated from a young woman with acute or convalescent COVID-19. Sequenced: peripheral blood. CDR3 sequence (DNA): TGCGCCAGCAGCCCCGGGAGATTGCGGAACTCTGGGGCCAACGTCCTGACTTTC. The encoded protein is CASSPGRLRNSGANVLTF.